Following are 18 T cell receptor beta chains from one sample sequenced in a study of CD8 T cells in ankylosing spondylitis. Antigens of these TCRs are unknown. Study outcomes and limitations: A TCR beta motif made of fewer than ten highly homologous variants seemed typical of ankylosing spondylitis blood.

TCRdb reprocessed the 5' RACE reads via MiXCR and lists one record per CDR3 protein. The sample consists of more than 650,000 distinct CDR3 sequences, 10% to 15% of them appearing once. Input material: blood, either unsorted or a sorted T cell fraction (not recorded which). The receptors were gathered from a male donor with ankylosing spondylitis.

The V and J genes are TRBV4-3 and TRBJ2-1; TRBD2 matches at 8 bases. Germline V gene lookup returns CDR1 LGHNA and CDR2 YSLEER. Losses at the gene ends were 0 bases for V and 2 bases for J; bases not matched to a gene: 0. The CDR3 loop spans 15 amino acids. The CDR3 bases are TGCGCCAGCAGCCAAGACGGGAGGGCCTACAATGAGCAGTTCTTC. Translation gives CASSQDGRAYNEQFF.

The chain recombines TRBV5-5 with TRBJ1-4; TRBD1 agrees at 8 bases. Losses at the gene ends were 10 bases for V and 7 bases for J; bases not matched to a gene: 12. The CDR3 has 14 residues. CDR1 is SGHKS, CDR2 YYEKEE, per germline (reference sequence). The CDR3 DNA is TGTGCCTCTACCGTCAGGGGGCTAGGTGAAAAACTGTTTTTT. As protein: CASTVRGLGEKLFF.

There are many counts of this clonotype. This sequence joins TRBV7-9 and TRBJ2-3, with 7 bases fitting TRBD2. This CDR3 region has 11 residues. J gave up 8 bases and V 5 bases, and 1 base lay outside the gene matches. Looked up from germline, CDR1 is SEHNR and CDR2 is FQNEAQ (reference sequence). The chain's CDR3 is CASSGGGTQYF. As DNA, the CDR3 is TGTGCCAGCAGCGGCGGGGGTACGCAGTATTTT.

This clonotype was seen only a few times. The chain carries TRBV20-1 and TRBJ1-1; perhaps TRBD1 as D (6 bases). Between the trimmed V and J ends, which lost 0 bases and 10 bases, there was a span of 15 bases. The germline CDR1 and CDR2 sequences are DFQATT and SNEGSKA (reference sequence). This CDR3 region has 13 residues. CDR3 loop: CSARDLDSLAAFF. CDR3 nucleotides: TGCAGTGCTAGAGACCTGGACAGTCTCGCAGCTTTCTTT.

This clonotype occurred many times. The J gene is TRBJ1-1, the V gene TRBV6-2 or TRBV6-3, with a tentative D call TRBD1 (5 bases). Trimming left V 6 bases short and J 5 bases short, with 16 bases between. Germline V lookup: CDR1 MNHEY, CDR2 SVGEGT. The CDR3 totals 14 residues. CDR3 DNA sequence: TGTGCCAGCAGCTGGGGAGGGGCGAGGACTGAAGCTTTCTTT. Its translation: CASSWGGARTEAFF.

The chain uses TRBV7-2 and TRBJ2-5; D may be TRBD2 (6 bases). Germline V gene sequence: CDR1 SGHTA, CDR2 FQGNSA. The V end lost 5 bases, the J end lost 4 bases, and 17 bases lay between the germline ends. This CDR3 spans 15 amino acids. The CDR3 loop reads CASSRMGGLPETQYF. DNA of the CDR3: TGTGCCAGCAGCCGTATGGGGGGACTCCCAGAGACCCAGTACTTC.

This clonotype has a handful of counts. This chain joins TRBV18 and TRBJ2-3; perhaps TRBD1 as D (6 bases). Germline CDR1 reads KGHSH; CDR2 reads LQKENI. The length of the CDR3 is 15 residues. Trimming shortened V by 4 bases and J by 2 bases, and 13 bases separated the two germline ends. The CDR3 spells CASSLLRDTTDTQYF. The CDR3 DNA is TGTGCCAGCTCACTACTCCGGGACACCACAGATACGCAGTATTTT.

The gene calls are TRBV20-1 and TRBJ1-4; D call uncertain. The V gene's germline CDR1 is DFQATT and CDR2 SNEGSKA (reference sequence). The CDR3 contains 13 residues. Trimming shortened V by 3 bases and J by 8 bases, and 13 bases separated the two germline ends. CDR3 sequence reads: CSASHSQEEKLFF. For the CDR3, the DNA is TGCAGTGCTAGTCACAGCCAGGAGGAAAAACTGTTTTTT.

This clonotype was seen more than once but under ten times. V is TRBV18 and J is TRBJ1-4; weak D call: TRBD1 (6 bases). This CDR3 spans 14 amino acids. Germline loops: CDR1 KGHSH, CDR2 LQKENI. V dropped 3 bases and J dropped 5 bases, with 10 bases sitting between them. The CDR3 spells CASSPGTRNEKLFF. In DNA form, the CDR3 reads TGTGCCAGCTCACCGGGGACAAGAAATGAAAAACTGTTTTTT.

This chain links TRBV20-1 with TRBJ2-7, with D perhaps TRBD2 (5 bases). V lost 0 bases and J 1 base, leaving 22 bases between the germline ends. From germline, CDR1 is DFQATT and CDR2 SNEGSKA (reference sequence). There are 18 residues in the CDR3. CDR3 in amino acids: CSARDPTPRGSLSYEQYF. Written as DNA, the CDR3 is TGCAGTGCTAGAGATCCTACCCCACGGGGTTCGTTATCCTACGAGCAGTACTTC.

This clonotype showed up just a few times. The chain employs TRBV6-2 or TRBV6-3 and TRBJ1-1, with 9 bases lining up with TRBD1. Germline CDR1 is MNHEY and CDR2 is SVGEGT. CDR3 length: 15 amino acids. V gave up 6 bases and J gave up 9 bases; unmatched junction bases: 14. CDR3 bases: TGTGCCAGCAGGGGATGGACAGGGGACCTGGAAAAAGCTTTCTTT. This codes for CASRGWTGDLEKAFF.

Many counts were recorded for this clonotype. The chain uses TRBV29-1 and TRBJ2-3, with D perhaps matching TRBD1 (5 bases). V was clipped by 7 bases and J by 1 base, with 18 bases between them. This CDR3 is built from 15 residues. Germline V CDR1 and CDR2: SQVTM, ANQGSEA. CDR3 sequence: CSASKGQSGTDTQYF. The CDR3, as DNA: TGCAGCGCGTCTAAGGGGCAATCGGGCACAGATACGCAGTATTTT.

This clonotype was seen a few times. The genes are TRBV20-1 and TRBJ2-1; TRBD2 agrees at 8 bases. Germline CDR1 is DFQATT and CDR2 is SNEGSKA (reference sequence). The junction had 10 bases not matched to a gene; V was cut back by 6 bases and J by 6 bases. The CDR3 is 14 residues long. DNA for the CDR3: TGCAGTGCCCCCTCGCTAGCGGGCCCCAATGAGCAGTTCTTC. Encoded protein: CSAPSLAGPNEQFF.

The CDR3 bases are TGCGCCAGCAGCTTCGGACGGATTAATGAAAAACTGTTTTTT. The encoded protein is CASSFGRINEKLFF. The chain links TRBV5-1 to TRBJ1-4; D not resolved. Trimming removed 2 bases at V and 4 bases at J, with 9 bases between. CDR3 length: 14 amino acids. CDR1 SGHRS and CDR2 YFSETQ come from the germline V gene.

This clonotype was observed at least ten times. The rearrangement joins TRBV12-3 or TRBV12-4 to TRBJ1-1; D possibly corresponds to TRBD1 (5 bases). CDR3 size: 15 residues. The germline V and J ends were trimmed by 6 bases and 1 base, with 15 bases remaining between them. The CDR3 here is CASSPRAGANTEAFF. CDR3 sequence (DNA): TGTGCCAGCAGCCCCAGGGCAGGCGCGAACACTGAAGCTTTCTTT.

The rearrangement links TRBV4-2 to TRBJ2-2, with 8 nucleotides matching TRBD1. The length of the CDR3 is 17 residues. The V segment lost 1 base and the J segment 3 bases; nucleotides outside the gene matches: 7. CDR1 LGHNA and CDR2 YNFKEQ come from the germline V gene. CDR3: CASSQASGQVDTGELFF. Written as DNA, the CDR3 is TGTGCCAGCAGCCAAGCCTCGGGACAGGTAGACACCGGGGAGCTGTTTTTT.

This chain uses TRBV20-1 with TRBJ2-3; possible D gene TRBD2, 6 bases. With 2 bases removed from V and 0 bases from J, the gap between germline ends came to 9 bases. The CDR3 has 14 amino acids. CDR1 is DFQATT and CDR2 is SNEGSKA in the germline V gene (reference sequence). The CDR3 sequence is CSARLALSTDTQYF. CDR3 DNA sequence: TGCAGTGCTAGACTAGCGCTTAGCACAGATACGCAGTATTTT.

In its sample, this clonotype was seen a few times. This CDR3 reads CASSKWIMGTGELFF. The CDR3 DNA follows: TGTGCCAGCAGCAAATGGATAATGGGGACCGGGGAGCTGTTTTTT. The V and J genes are TRBV21-1 and TRBJ2-2. TRBV21-1 is classified as a pseudogene. The CDR3 extends over 15 amino acids.